What follows are 4 T cell receptor beta chains derived from one specimen sequenced in a study of blood T cell repertoires in COVID-19. The repertoire was sequenced with immunoSEQ multiplex PCR; TCRdb's copy has only in-frame clones and lacks some. The sample lists 90,000 or so clones; 89% were seen once. Specimen: peripheral blood. Receptors were obtained from a man in his 60s with COVID-19, enrolled during active disease.

The chain employs TRBV5-4 and TRBJ1-3; tentatively, D is TRBD1 (6 bases). V lost 3 bases to trimming and J lost 0 bases, with 16 bases between them. CDR3 length: 17 amino acids. Germline V CDR1 and CDR2: SGHNT, YYREEE (reference sequence). The CDR3 DNA sequence: TGTGCCAGCAGCTCGGACAGTCAAGGGTACTCTGGAAACACCATATATTTT. Amino acid sequence: CASSSDSQGYSGNTIYF.

The rearrangement joins TRBV28 to TRBJ2-2, with 7 bases lining up with TRBD2. J gave up 4 bases and V 3 bases, and 8 bases lay outside the gene matches. There are 16 residues in the CDR3. Germline-derived CDR1 and CDR2 are MDHEN and SYDVKM. CDR3 in amino acids: CASSFTLAGVTGELFF. In DNA, the CDR3 is TGTGCCAGCAGTTTTACGCTCGCGGGGGTCACCGGGGAGCTGTTTTTT.

The DNA of the CDR3 is TGCGCCAGCAGCCAAGATCTTCGGGGAAACGAGCAGTACTTC. This codes for CASSQDLRGNEQYF. The genes are TRBV4-3 and TRBJ2-7; D is perhaps TRBD2 (5 bases). V lost 0 bases and J 5 bases, leaving 11 bases between the germline ends. The CDR3 is made up of 14 amino acids. The germline V gene encodes CDR1 LGHNA and CDR2 YSLEER.

The chain combines TRBV9 with TRBJ1-2; possible D gene TRBD1, 5 bases. The germline V gene encodes CDR1 SGDLS and CDR2 YYNGEE. This CDR3 comprises 17 residues. Trimming removed 0 bases at V and 2 bases at J, with 17 bases between. The CDR3 here is CASSVDRGSPTNYGYTF. DNA of the CDR3: TGTGCCAGCAGCGTAGATCGGGGGTCACCGACGAACTATGGCTACACCTTC.